This T cell receptor beta chain derives from a study of T cells after yellow fever vaccination (dated by TCRdb to 2018 to 2020). About the study as a whole: Libraries from fractions with low cell numbers were prepared with the SMART-Seq v4 Ultra Low Input RNA kit. To follow T-cell clones before and after both primary and booster YFV17D yellow fever vaccination, bulk TCR alpha and beta repertoires underwent longitudinal sequencing. Two healthy male donors made up the cohort, one aged 18 to 29 years and the other aged 30 to 39 years. Blood was drawn at multiple timepoints before and after primary and secondary immunization, with bulk PBMC replicates and cell subsets isolated.

The paper as a whole reports these results and caveats: Computational filtering was needed because FACS-sorted repertoires could contain abundant contaminating clonotypes from the bulk population. Because only a couple of donors were included in the study, the extent to which the findings can be generalized is limited. A small fraction of clonotypes showed up in both the CD4 and CD8 compartments, probably as a result of convergent recombination. The secondary T-cell response was found to be weaker but faster than the primary response, with a peak reached on day 5 rather than on day 15. Most clones expanded after primary vaccination (96% of CD4 and roughly 88% of CD8) were re-detected after the booster, suggesting that broad memory maintenance occurred.

This clonotype was counted at least ten times. The antigen this receptor binds is unknown. No much larger clonotype is one base removed from it; base qualities were not supplied. Synthesis of TCR cDNA relied on 5'RACE template switching, a step that introduced a universal primer site along with unique molecular identifiers. Priming of cDNA synthesis was performed from both the TCR alpha and TCR beta constant segments. Library amplification involved two PCR steps, and the second step added sample barcodes and sequencing adapters. Sequencing of libraries was performed on Illumina HiSeq 2500 (2x100 bp) or NovaSeq (2x150 bp). In the original analysis: Demultiplexing of reads and collapsing into UMI consensus sequences were performed with MIGEC, and V(D)J alignment was carried out with MiXCR. Clonotypes responding to the vaccine were identified with edgeR on replicate PBMC samples, with the criteria of FDR below 0.01 and a log2 fold change above 5 up to day 15. Each bulk clonotype was labeled CD4 or CD8 based on which sequenced repertoire, CD4 or CD8, contained the clonotype at higher abundance. Starting from the raw public reads, TCRdb applied fastp trimming at Q25, assembled clones with MiXCR and retained in-frame beta chains. Duplicate CDR3 protein sequences are folded into a single record with the most common DNA and genes. The V and J calls were determined by TCRdb, not by the authors. This sample gives about 150,000 distinct CDR3 sequences in total; 5% to 8% of them show up just once. The ten most abundant clones make up under 0.8% of the sample.

What the treatment or condition label conveys for this sample: live attenuated yellow fever vaccine strain. PBMCs were isolated from peripheral blood using a standard Ficoll-Paque protocol. Dynabeads CD4 and CD8 positive selection kits were used to isolate CD4 and CD8 T-cell fractions. RNA was extracted with TriZol from bulk PBMCs, CD4 and CD8 fractions, and dextramer-positive and dextramer-negative fractions. V and J are truncated by 6 bases and 1 base respectively, leaving an intervening sequence of 10 bases. Including cysteine and phenylalanine, the CDR3 has 13 amino acids. Of all the DNA, just the CDR3 is kept, 39 bases in frame from base 1. From a lookup of the germline V gene, CDR1 and CDR2 are WSHSY and SAAADI.

The V gene is TRBV10-2 and the J gene is TRBJ2-7; no D gene is confidently identified. The sequence came from a man aged 25-45 years who received the YFV17D yellow fever vaccine. The specimen comprised CD4+ T cells sorted from PBMCs, sampled 10 days after the yellow fever booster vaccination. This receptor has the CDR3 CASRVQRSYEQYF. The DNA sequence is as follows: TGCGCCAGCAGGGTTCAGCGTTCCTACGAGCAGTACTTC.